This record looks at one T cell receptor beta chain sequence and its context. Its specificity is unknown. The treatment here: oral pan-JAK inhibitor, 5-10 mg twice daily. The CDR3 runs to 14 residues. V gave up 7 bases and J gave up 7 bases; unmatched junction bases: 7. Per the germline V gene, CDR1 is ENHRY and CDR2 is SYGVKD. These data are taken from a study of CD8+ T cells in alopecia areata. Study-level information: Scalp area affected, as a percentage, set the severity score of treated patients.

General study findings and limits: Scalp clonality and expanded CD8+ clones among the top 100 fell significantly with tofacitinib. Higher clonality than in normal scalp was seen in lesional scalp, especially alopecia totalis/universalis.

The sequencing template was cDNA reverse transcribed from extracted RNA. The data were produced by immunoSEQ multiplex PCR, yet TCRdb's version contains in-frame clones alone and is incomplete. This sample has some 110,000 clones; 50% to 75% occur once, and the top ten carry approximately 12%. This material consisted of CD8+ T cells sorted from blood, taken at week 24, from a patient treated with tofacitinib. The TCR originated in a human donor with alopecia areata. This sequence joins TRBV10-3 and TRBJ1-6; 7 nucleotides match TRBD1. The CDR3 here is CAITEAGGNSPLHF. The CDR3 DNA sequence: TGTGCCATCACCGAAGCAGGGGGGAATTCACCCCTCCACTTT.